These 19 T cell receptor beta chains were all obtained from the same sample, sequenced in a study of shared clonotypes between healthy human individuals. Assay: immunoSEQ multiplex PCR; the TCRdb copy retains only in-frame clones and omits some. The sample consists of millions of clones, 85% to 95% of them appearing once. Material for sequencing was naive CD4+ T cells sorted from blood. Subset defined: CD45RA+ positively selected. These receptors were taken from a man younger than 35 in good health.

This sequence joins TRBV13 and TRBJ2-3, with D maybe TRBD1 (5 bases). This CDR3 region has 15 residues. Germline loops: CDR1 PRHDT, CDR2 FYEKMQ (reference sequence). Trimming stripped 0 bases from V and 3 bases from J, with 10 bases between. The CDR3 nucleotides read TGTGCCAGCAGCTTAGGGGCAGGGCGGACAGATACGCAGTATTTT. Encoded protein: CASSLGAGRTDTQYF.

In regard to this clone: At the DNA level, this CDR3 is encoded by other sequences in the same sample as well. The chain joins TRBV6-6 to TRBJ2-6; unclear D gene. Per the germline V gene, CDR1 is MNHNY and CDR2 is SVGAGI (reference sequence). The length of the CDR3 is 15 residues. V lost 0 bases and J 0 bases, leaving 3 bases between the germline ends. CDR3 sequence reads: CASSYSTSGANVLTF. DNA for the CDR3: TGTGCCAGCAGTTACTCAACCTCTGGGGCCAACGTCCTGACTTTC.

J is TRBJ2-1 and V is TRBV7-3; weak D call: TRBD2 (6 bases). This CDR3 comprises 17 residues. V lost 2 bases and J lost 6, with 20 bases in between. CDR1 and CDR2 from the germline V gene are SGHTA and FQGTGA. The chain's CDR3 is CASSLRVAGIASNEQFF. The CDR3 DNA reads TGTGCCAGCAGCTTACGGGTGGCGGGGATAGCCTCCAATGAGCAGTTCTTC.

The V gene is TRBV5-1, the J gene TRBJ1-2, with 8 bases lining up with TRBD1. This CDR3 is 14 amino acids long. The germline gives CDR1 SGHRS, CDR2 YFSETQ. Trimming at V came to 2 bases and at J to 3 bases, leaving 3 bases not matched to a gene. The CDR3 protein is CASSFDRGYYGYTF. The DNA for the CDR3 is TGCGCCAGCAGCTTTGACAGGGGATACTATGGCTACACCTTC.

The rearrangement links TRBV6-5 to TRBJ1-1; D remains ambiguous. The CDR3 extends over 15 amino acids. Per the germline V gene, CDR1 is MNHEY and CDR2 is SVGAGI. Trimming pared 2 bases from V and 7 bases from J, leaving 17 bases between. CDR3 bases: TGTGCCAGCAGTTACGCCCTCCAGGTCGGGAGTGAAGCTTTCTTT. Translation gives CASSYALQVGSEAFF.

The rearrangement joins TRBV5-8 to TRBJ2-3; 8 nucleotides agree with TRBD1. Germline loops: CDR1 SGHTS, CDR2 YDEGEE. The CDR3 is 15 amino acids. The junction had 8 bases not matched to a gene; V was cut back by 5 bases and J by 3 bases. CDR3 DNA: TGTGCCAGCAGTCAGGGGGCCGCACCGACAGATACGCAGTATTTT. Translation: CASSQGAAPTDTQYF.

This chain connects TRBV25-1 to TRBJ2-7; tentative D call: TRBD2 (7 bases). V was clipped by 7 bases and J by 6 bases, with 16 bases between them. The CDR3 extends over 13 amino acids. Germline CDR1 is MGHDK and CDR2 is SYGVNS. The CDR3 reads CASTRRGGGEQYF. Here the CDR3 DNA reads TGTGCCAGCACCCGAAGGGGAGGGGGCGAGCAGTACTTC.

The V gene is TRBV5-4, the J gene TRBJ2-7, with unresolved D. CDR3 length: 13 residues. Deletions cut 1 base from V and 6 bases from J, with 11 bases between. Germline V gives CDR1 SGHNT, CDR2 YYREEE (reference sequence). Here the CDR3 reads CASSLTTRPEQYF. The CDR3 nucleotides read TGTGCCAGCAGCTTGACGACAAGGCCCGAGCAGTACTTC.

This chain connects TRBV7-9 to TRBJ2-5, with 9 bases aligning to TRBD1. This CDR3 region has 13 residues. Germline CDR1 SEHNR, CDR2 FQNEAQ (reference sequence). J gave up 13 bases and V 5 bases, and 11 bases lay outside the gene matches. This chain's CDR3 is CASSRSGTGLRYF. Here the CDR3 DNA reads TGTGCCAGCAGCCGATCCGGGACAGGGCTTCGGTACTTC.

The table lists this clone with a count of one. J is TRBJ1-3 and V is TRBV6-5; TRBD1 is a possible D gene (6 bases). From germline, CDR1 is MNHEY and CDR2 SVGAGI. V was pared by 8 bases and J by 7 bases, with 9 bases between. This CDR3 has 11 amino acids. The DNA of the CDR3 is TGTGCCAGCTCAGGGGTGAACACCATATATTTT. Protein: CASSGVNTIYF.

This sequence joins TRBV10-2 and TRBJ1-6; TRBD1 matches at 7 bases. Germline CDR1 is WSHSY and CDR2 is SAAADI. The V gene end was trimmed by 5 bases and the J gene end by 0 bases; junction bases not matched to a gene: 7. CDR3 size: 17 residues. The CDR3 region is CASSRGQDLSYNSPLHF. In DNA, the CDR3 is TGCGCCAGCAGTAGAGGACAGGATCTCTCCTATAATTCACCCCTCCACTTT.

The rearrangement uses TRBV6-6 and TRBJ2-5; 7 bases are a match to TRBD1. This CDR3 has 16 residues. Trimming at V came to 5 bases and at J to 1 base, leaving 10 bases not matched to a gene. Germline values: CDR1 MNHNY, CDR2 SVGAGI (reference sequence). CDR3 nucleotide sequence: TGTGCCAGCAGTACGCGAGGGGGCTGGACCCAAGAGACCCAGTACTTC. It yields the protein CASSTRGGWTQETQYF.

This sequence joins TRBV29-1 and TRBJ1-2; maybe TRBD1 (5 bases). In germline, CDR1 is SQVTM, CDR2 ANQGSEA. CDR3 size: 11 residues. This CDR3 reads CGLQETYGYTF. The DNA of the CDR3 is TGCGGACTACAGGAGACATATGGCTACACCTTC.

The chain couples TRBV6-1 to TRBJ2-3; D gene uncertain. Trimming left V 3 bases short and J 1 base short, with 11 bases between. Germline V gene sequence: CDR1 MNHNS, CDR2 SASEGT. This CDR3 is built from 15 residues. The CDR3 region is CASSENPARTDTQYF. The CDR3 nucleotides read TGTGCCAGCAGTGAGAATCCAGCCCGCACAGATACGCAGTATTTT.

The chain uses TRBV15 and TRBJ1-1; maybe TRBD1 (5 bases). Between the trimmed V and J ends, which lost 3 bases and 8 bases, there was a span of 19 bases. This CDR3 is built from 15 residues. Germline loops: CDR1 LNHNV, CDR2 YYDKDF (reference sequence). The CDR3 DNA follows: TGTGCCACCAGCAGGTCGGGACTCGCCTCCGGAGAAGCTTTCTTT. It codes for CATSRSGLASGEAFF.

V gene TRBV6-1 combines with J gene TRBJ1-3, with D unresolved. Germline CDR1 reads MNHNS; CDR2 reads SASEGT. The CDR3 is made up of 16 amino acids. Trimming shortened V by 1 base and J by 2 bases, and 12 bases separated the two germline ends. CDR3 nucleotide sequence: TGTGCCAGCAGTGAAGAGGTGACGGAGACTGGAAACACCATATATTTT. Amino acid sequence: CASSEEVTETGNTIYF.

The chain joins TRBV23-1 to TRBJ1-5; D is perhaps TRBD1 (5 bases). TRBV23-1 is an open reading frame, and its role is uncertain. Trimming took 1 base from V and 0 from J, leaving 13 bases between them. The CDR3 runs 17 residues. The CDR3 DNA follows: TGCGCCAGCAGTCAATTCCAGACAGATTATAGCAATCAGCCCCAGCATTTT. Its translation: CASSQFQTDYSNQPQHF.

V gene TRBV7-2 combines with J gene TRBJ2-2, with D perhaps matching TRBD1 or TRBD2 (6 bases each). V was pared by 5 bases and J by 2 bases, with 15 bases between. CDR1 is SGHTA, CDR2 FQGNSA, per germline. The CDR3 extends over 16 amino acids. CDR3 coding DNA: TGTGCCAGCAGCCTTGGGGGGCCCTCTAACACCGGGGAGCTGTTTTTT. Residues: CASSLGGPSNTGELFF.

J is TRBJ2-2 and V is TRBV7-2; D perhaps matches TRBD2 (6 bases). The CDR3 has 15 amino acids. V lost 2 bases to trimming and J lost 6 bases, with 13 bases between them. Germline CDR1 is SGHTA and CDR2 is FQGNSA. The CDR3 spells CASSLMGGIAGELFF. The CDR3 DNA reads as TGTGCCAGCAGCTTAATGGGGGGAATAGCCGGGGAGCTGTTTTTT.